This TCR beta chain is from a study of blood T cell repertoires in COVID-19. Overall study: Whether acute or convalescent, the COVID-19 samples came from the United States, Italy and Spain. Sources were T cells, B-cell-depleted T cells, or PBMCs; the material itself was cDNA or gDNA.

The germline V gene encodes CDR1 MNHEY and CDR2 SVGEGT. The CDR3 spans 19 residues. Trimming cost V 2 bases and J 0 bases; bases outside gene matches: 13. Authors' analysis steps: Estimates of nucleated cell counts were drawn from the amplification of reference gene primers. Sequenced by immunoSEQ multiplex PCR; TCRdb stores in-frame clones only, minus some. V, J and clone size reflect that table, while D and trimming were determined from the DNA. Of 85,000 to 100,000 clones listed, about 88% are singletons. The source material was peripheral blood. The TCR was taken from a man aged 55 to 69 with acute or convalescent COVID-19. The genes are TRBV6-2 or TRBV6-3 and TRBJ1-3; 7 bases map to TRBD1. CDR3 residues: CASSYPPGQPYSSGNTIYF. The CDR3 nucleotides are TGTGCCAGCAGTTACCCCCCGGGACAGCCATACAGCTCTGGAAACACCATATATTTT.